The 19 T cell receptor beta chains below all came from one sample that was sequenced in a study of cytotoxic CD8 clonotypes in ibrutinib-treated CLL. Assay: immunoSEQ multiplex PCR; the TCRdb copy retains only in-frame clones and omits some. This table holds over 250,000 clones, around 76% found once. Sequences were derived from PBMCs, sampled at disease progression, from a patient treated with ibrutinib. Receptor source: a human donor with chronic lymphocytic leukemia.

The CDR3 sequence: CASSLYYEQYF. The CDR3 nucleotides are TGTGCCAGCAGTCTGTACTACGAGCAGTACTTC. This chain joins TRBV2 and TRBJ2-7, with D unclear. The ends were cut back, 5 bases at V and 3 bases at J, with 5 bases in the middle. CDR1 is SNHLY, CDR2 FYNNEI, per germline. This CDR3 has 11 amino acids.

The CDR3 DNA follows: TGTGCCAGTAGTATCCAGCGGCTCAGCGCCAACTATGGCTACACCTTC. Translating it yields CASSIQRLSANYGYTF. This chain connects TRBV19 to TRBJ1-2; D is unresolved. The length of the CDR3 is 16 residues. CDR1 is LNHDA, CDR2 SQIVND, per germline (reference sequence). V lost 3 bases to trimming and J lost 2 bases, with 16 bases between them.

This clone was seen more than once but under ten times. The CDR3 loop reads CSADDRGIEAFF. CDR3 in DNA: TGCAGCGCAGACGACAGGGGCATCGAAGCTTTCTTT. The chain couples TRBV29-1 to TRBJ1-1, with 8 bases that match TRBD1. The CDR3 sequence is 12 residues long. Trimming took 7 bases from V and 8 from J; bases not matched to a gene: 9. CDR1 and CDR2 from the germline V gene are SQVTM and ANQGSEA.

A few counts support this clone. The chain combines TRBV6-1 with TRBJ1-5; D is unclear. V was shortened by 6 bases and J by 3 bases, with 9 bases between the two germline ends. The CDR3 is made up of 13 amino acids. Germline V gene sequence: CDR1 MNHNS, CDR2 SASEGT. CDR3 nucleotide sequence: TGTGCCAGCAGGGGGAGAGTCAATCAGCCCCAGCATTTT. Translating gives CASRGRVNQPQHF.

CDR3 nucleotide sequence: TGCGCCAGCAGCTTTAGGAGCGAGACTAGCGGGAGACCCGAGACCCAGTACTTC. Its protein product is CASSFRSETSGRPETQYF. The chain is built from TRBV5-1 and TRBJ2-5; TRBD2 matches at 12 bases. J gave up 5 bases and V 2 bases, and 13 bases lay outside the gene matches. This CDR3 region has 18 residues. Germline V gene lookup returns CDR1 SGHRS and CDR2 YFSETQ.

This clone showed up just once. The chain joins TRBV7-9 to TRBJ1-5; unclear D gene. In germline, CDR1 is SEHNR, CDR2 FQNEAQ (reference sequence). The CDR3 is 15 residues long. Trimming stripped 1 base from V and 1 base from J, with 8 bases between. The CDR3 reads CASSLGPASNQPQHF. CDR3 sequence (DNA): TGTGCCAGCAGCTTAGGACCCGCCAGCAATCAGCCCCAGCATTTT. Full variable domain (outside the CDR3, taken from reference TRBV7-9 and TRBJ1-5): DTGVSQNPRHKITKRGQNVTFRCDPISEHNRLYWYRQTLGQGPEFLTYFQNEAQLEKSRLLSDRFSAERPKGSFSTLEIQRTEQGDSAMYLCASSLGPASNQPQHFGDGTRLSIL.

This clone was recorded a few times. The gene calls are TRBV5-1 and TRBJ1-1; TRBD1 matches at 8 bases. Germline CDR1 reads SGHRS; CDR2 reads YFSETQ. V was clipped by 3 bases and J by 2 bases; unmatched bases: 3. The CDR3 covers 14 residues. CDR3 DNA: TGCGCCAGCAGCTACGGACAGGGAAACACTGAAGCTTTCTTT. Protein product: CASSYGQGNTEAFF.

The J gene is TRBJ2-3, the V gene TRBV9; 7 nucleotides line up with TRBD2. Germline V lookup: CDR1 SGDLS, CDR2 YYNGEE. CDR3 length: 16 amino acids. V shed 0 bases, J shed 4 bases, and the junction held 8 bases outside the gene matches. The CDR3 sequence is CASSVASGGDADTQYF. Written as DNA, the CDR3 is TGTGCCAGCAGCGTAGCTTCGGGGGGAGACGCAGATACGCAGTATTTT. The whole variable domain, remainder taken from reference TRBV9 and TRBJ2-3, is DSGVTQTPKHLITATGQRVTLRCSPRSGDLSVYWYQQSLDQGLQFLIQYYNGEERAKGNILERFSAQQFPDLHSELNLSSLELGDSALYFCASSVASGGDADTQYFGPGTRLTVL.

The V and J genes are TRBV7-9 and TRBJ2-7; TRBD2 matches 8 bases. The V gene's germline CDR1 is SEHNR and CDR2 FQNEAQ (reference sequence). The CDR3 spans 14 residues. V lost 4 bases and J lost 7; bases outside the gene matches: 9. CDR3 nucleotide sequence: TGTGCCAGCAGCTCCTACGGGAGGGCCGAAGAGCAGTACTTC. Amino acids: CASSSYGRAEEQYF.

The rearrangement links TRBV14 to TRBJ2-1, with 8 positions matching TRBD1. This CDR3 has 13 amino acids. Germline V lookup: CDR1 SGHDN, CDR2 FVKESK. J was trimmed by 7 bases and V by 4 bases; bases with no gene match: 3. The CDR3 region is CASSRQGWNEQFF. DNA for the CDR3: TGTGCCAGCAGCCGACAGGGGTGGAATGAGCAGTTCTTC.

J is TRBJ2-5 and V is TRBV5-4; 9 bases align to TRBD1. The trim removed 4 bases at V and 4 bases at J, leaving 5 bases unmatched. This CDR3 comprises 14 residues. Germline V gives CDR1 SGHNT, CDR2 YYREEE (reference sequence). CDR3 amino acids: CASSPGQGTETQYF. The CDR3 coding sequence is TGTGCCAGCAGCCCGGGACAGGGAACAGAGACCCAGTACTTC.

J is TRBJ1-3 and V is TRBV20-1; D is uncertain. From germline, CDR1 is DFQATT and CDR2 SNEGSKA (reference sequence). V was pared by 7 bases and J by 0 bases, with 4 bases between. This CDR3 is 11 amino acids long. CDR3 loop: CSVHSGNTIYF. CDR3 nucleotides: TGCAGTGTTCACTCTGGAAACACCATATATTTT.

This chain connects TRBV7-6 to TRBJ2-7, with TRBD2 identical over 13 bases. The CDR3 covers 20 residues. V trimming: 5 bases; J trimming: 7 bases; junction bases outside the gene matches: 23. Germline V CDR1 and CDR2: SGHVS, FNYEAQ. Here the CDR3 reads CASSPLPGLAGATPGGEQYF. The DNA for the CDR3 is TGTGCCAGCAGCCCCCTCCCTGGACTAGCGGGAGCCACTCCCGGGGGGGAGCAGTACTTC.

The chain joins TRBV11-2 to TRBJ2-7; 15 nucleotides agree with TRBD2. CDR3 length: 17 residues. J lost 1 base, V lost 5 bases, and 6 bases had no gene match. Germline V gene data show CDR1 as SGHAT and CDR2 as FQNNGV. For the CDR3, the DNA is TGTGCCAGCAGCCCCCGGGGACTAGCGGGAGGTTCCTACGAGCAGTACTTC. It specifies CASSPRGLAGGSYEQYF.

This chain connects TRBV4-1 to TRBJ1-1; 10 bases match TRBD1. V dropped 1 base and J dropped 1; count of bases not matched to a gene: 12. The germline CDR1 and CDR2 sequences are MGHRA and YSYEKL. This CDR3 is built from 19 residues. CDR3 sequence: CASSQGDRGRGTRNTEAFF. The CDR3 DNA follows: TGCGCCAGCAGCCAAGGGGACAGGGGACGAGGGACAAGGAACACTGAAGCTTTCTTT.

The chain carries TRBV7-8 and TRBJ1-2, with 7 bases that match TRBD1. The trim removed 2 bases at V and 3 bases at J, leaving 6 bases unmatched. The V gene's germline CDR1 is SGHVS and CDR2 FQNEAQ. This CDR3 region has 15 residues. As DNA, the CDR3 is TGTGCCAGCAGCTTAATCGCCGGACAGGACTATGGCTACACCTTC. Encoded protein: CASSLIAGQDYGYTF.

The rearrangement uses TRBV4-2 and TRBJ1-2; possibly TRBD1 for D (5 bases). Trimming shortened V by 0 bases and J by 5 bases, and 13 bases separated the two germline ends. The CDR3 consists of 15 residues. In germline, CDR1 is LGHNA, CDR2 YNFKEQ. CDR3: CASSQDVQGTYGYTF. The CDR3 DNA sequence: TGTGCCAGCAGCCAAGATGTCCAGGGTACTTATGGCTACACCTTC.

This rearrangement joins TRBV11-2 to TRBJ2-5, with 9 positions matching TRBD2. Germline CDR1 is SGHAT and CDR2 is FQNNGV. The CDR3 contains 17 residues. V lost 5 bases and J lost 0; bases outside the gene matches: 10. The CDR3 nucleotides read TGTGCCAGCAGCAAGACCCTAGCGGGGATAAACCAAGAGACCCAGTACTTC. This encodes CASSKTLAGINQETQYF. The whole variable domain, filled in from reference TRBV11-2 and TRBJ2-5, reads EAGVAQSPRYKIIEKRQSVAFWCNPISGHATLYWYQQILGQGPKLLIQFQNNGVVDDSQLPKDRFSAERLKGVDSTLKIQPAKLEDSAVYLCASSKTLAGINQETQYFGPGTRLLVL.

This clone appeared a few times. The V call is TRBV7-3, the J call TRBJ2-3, with 11 bases matching TRBD2. This CDR3 has 17 amino acids. V lost 1 base and J lost 8; bases outside the gene matches: 11. Looked up from germline, CDR1 is SGHTA and CDR2 is FQGTGA. The CDR3 is CASSLSPLAGAGGTQYF. Here the CDR3 DNA reads TGTGCCAGCAGCTTAAGCCCACTAGCGGGAGCGGGGGGTACGCAGTATTTT.